This T cell receptor (beta chain) originates from a study of cytomegalovirus exposure and HLA in healthy donors. The study, taken as a whole, reports: In an earlier analysis, productive rearrangement rates for most beta V segments clustered near 87% or 30%. In a later analysis, a missense DCLRE1C variant was linked to TCR beta V- and J-gene trimming.

It was with 60 Vbeta and 13 Jbeta primers that the PCR ran. As handled by the study authors: In a later analysis, of around 80 million unique beta chains, about 12 million appeared in at least two donors. Sequenced by immunoSEQ multiplex PCR; TCRdb stores in-frame clones only, minus some. That table supplies the V and J calls and clone size; D and trimming were determined from the DNA. The table shows 90,000 to 120,000 clones, with roughly 82% occurring only once. Comment on this clone: Its antigen is not known.

CDR3 size: 15 residues. Germline CDR1 and CDR2: SGHRS and YFSETQ. Trimming took off 6 bases at V and 4 bases at J, with 19 bases between the two ends. The rearrangement uses TRBV5-1 and TRBJ1-1; D is possibly TRBD1 (5 bases). The TCR originated in a man aged 25 to 40 in good health and CMV-seropositive. The sequenced material came from PBMCs. The CDR3 coding sequence is TGCGCCAGCACCGGAACTCTACCCGGGGGCACTGAAGCTTTCTTT. It encodes CASTGTLPGGTEAFF.